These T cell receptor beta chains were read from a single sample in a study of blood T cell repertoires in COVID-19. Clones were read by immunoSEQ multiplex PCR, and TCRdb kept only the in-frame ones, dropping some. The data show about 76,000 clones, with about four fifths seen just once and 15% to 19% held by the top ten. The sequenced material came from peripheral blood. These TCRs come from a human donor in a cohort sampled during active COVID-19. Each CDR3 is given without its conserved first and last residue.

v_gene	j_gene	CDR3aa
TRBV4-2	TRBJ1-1	ASSQRGFSEAF
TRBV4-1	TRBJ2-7	ASSDWTSGSHEQY
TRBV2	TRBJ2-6	ASIGRVSGANVLT
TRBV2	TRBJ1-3	ASGQGSSGNTIY
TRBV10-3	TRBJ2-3	AISRTGDNTDTQY
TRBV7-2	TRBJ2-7	ASSDGTGAYEQY
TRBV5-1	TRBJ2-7	ASSSKGNEQY
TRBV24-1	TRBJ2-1	ATSDLAREGPQF
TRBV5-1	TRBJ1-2	ASSPGDRMYYGYT
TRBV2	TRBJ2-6	ASRETELRSGANVLT
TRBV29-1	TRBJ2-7	SVVDIPSYEQY
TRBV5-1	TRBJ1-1	ASSLGGGQETTEAF
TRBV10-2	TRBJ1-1	ASSERSGMNTEAF
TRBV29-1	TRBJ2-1	SVEWGQGPYNEQF
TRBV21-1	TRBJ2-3	ASSKEGCGPSTDTQY
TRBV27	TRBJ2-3	ASKAGLAGVDTQY
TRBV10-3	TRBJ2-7	AIRETGKSNEQY
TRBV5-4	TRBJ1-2	ASSLWQISGYT